This TCR beta chain was sequenced in a study of blood T cell repertoires in COVID-19. Study at large: COVID-19 samples from acute and convalescent phases originated in the United States, Italy and Spain. In each case, the material was cDNA or gDNA derived from T cells, B-cell-depleted T cells, or PBMCs.

The Seattle site enrolled patients during active infection and followed them longitudinally. Authors' analysis steps: Quantification of nucleated cells was approximated via reference gene primer amplification. The protocol was immunoSEQ multiplex PCR, while the TCRdb copy is restricted to in-frame clones and leaves out a portion. Clone size and V and J calls were adopted from that table, with D and trimming inferred from the DNA. This table holds around 220,000 clones, roughly 80% found once. The CDR3 runs 18 residues. Germline lookup yields CDR1 SGHVS and CDR2 FNYEAQ. The V and J ends lost 0 bases and 7 bases respectively, with 24 bases between them.

The chain combines TRBV7-6 with TRBJ1-1, with D unclear. Sequencing was carried out using peripheral blood. This clonotype was obtained from a woman of 80 years or more with COVID-19, enrolled during active disease. CDR3 nucleotides: TGTGCCAGCAGCTTAGCGCTAATTTTTGGCCGGGAAGGAGATGAAGCTTTCTTT. It encodes CASSLALIFGREGDEAFF.